The entry below describes one T cell receptor beta chain. This sample was taken from a study of CD8 T cells in Susac syndrome. Random-hexamer reverse transcription was applied to roughly 0.5 to 1 ug RNA. TCRdb recomputed calls from the immunoSEQ multiplex PCR reads with MiXCR, one row per CDR3 protein. Seen here are fewer than 90,000 distinct CDR3 sequences, over 85% observed once, and the top ten hold about 0.41%. Germline V lookup: CDR1 SGHRS, CDR2 YFSETQ. V was shortened by 0 bases and J by 1 base, with 9 bases between the two germline ends. This CDR3 contains 15 residues. This receptor was obtained from a human donor with Susac syndrome. Input material: CD8+ T cells from PBMCs. V is TRBV5-1 and J is TRBJ2-3; D is possibly TRBD1 (5 bases). CDR3 sequence (DNA): TGCGCCAGCAGCTTGGACAGGACACGCACAGATACGCAGTATTTT. Amino acid sequence: CASSLDRTRTDTQYF.